The sequence of this T cell receptor (beta chain) was determined in a study of blood T cell repertoires in COVID-19. Across the whole study: The cDNA or gDNA used as material had been derived from T cells, B-cell-depleted T cells, or PBMCs.

Produced via immunoSEQ multiplex PCR; TCRdb's table is partial and in-frame only. The repertoire has around 700,000 clones, approximately 90% of them found once; the top ten carry approximately 0.3%. From germline, CDR1 is MNHEY and CDR2 SMNVEV (reference sequence). The CDR3 covers 15 residues. Trimming removed 8 bases from V and 5 bases from J, with 21 bases in between. The origin of this receptor is a woman aged 18-29 years with acute or convalescent COVID-19. This chain links TRBV27 with TRBJ2-5, with D possibly matching TRBD2 (5 bases). The source material was peripheral blood. The CDR3 spells CASARRLAAFETQYF. The CDR3 bases are TGTGCCAGCGCCCGAAGGCTAGCTGCCTTCGAGACCCAGTACTTC.